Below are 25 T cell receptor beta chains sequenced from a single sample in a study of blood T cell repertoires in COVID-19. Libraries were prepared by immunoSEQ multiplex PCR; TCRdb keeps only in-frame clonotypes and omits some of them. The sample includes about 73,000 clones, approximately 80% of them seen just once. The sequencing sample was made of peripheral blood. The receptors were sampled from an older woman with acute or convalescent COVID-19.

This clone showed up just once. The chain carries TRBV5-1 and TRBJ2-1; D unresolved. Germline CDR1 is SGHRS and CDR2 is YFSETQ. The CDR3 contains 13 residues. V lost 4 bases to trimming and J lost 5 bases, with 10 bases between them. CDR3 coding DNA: TGCGCCAGCAGCCCCCCCCCGGACAATGAGCAGTTCTTC. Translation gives CASSPPPDNEQFF.

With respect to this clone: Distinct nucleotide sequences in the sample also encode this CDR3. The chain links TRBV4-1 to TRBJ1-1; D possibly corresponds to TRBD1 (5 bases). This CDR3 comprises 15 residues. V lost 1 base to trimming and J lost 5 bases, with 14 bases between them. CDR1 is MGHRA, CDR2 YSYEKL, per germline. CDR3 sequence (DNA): TGCGCCAGCAGCCAAGCCTCGGGGGGAGGGACTGAAGCTTTCTTT. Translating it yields CASSQASGGGTEAFF.

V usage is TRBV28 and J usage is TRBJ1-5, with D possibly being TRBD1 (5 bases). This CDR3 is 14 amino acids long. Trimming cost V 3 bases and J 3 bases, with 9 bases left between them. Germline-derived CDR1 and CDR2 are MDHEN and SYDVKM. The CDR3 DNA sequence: TGTGCCAGCAGTTTGTGGGACTACAATCAGCCCCAGCATTTT. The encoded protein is CASSLWDYNQPQHF.

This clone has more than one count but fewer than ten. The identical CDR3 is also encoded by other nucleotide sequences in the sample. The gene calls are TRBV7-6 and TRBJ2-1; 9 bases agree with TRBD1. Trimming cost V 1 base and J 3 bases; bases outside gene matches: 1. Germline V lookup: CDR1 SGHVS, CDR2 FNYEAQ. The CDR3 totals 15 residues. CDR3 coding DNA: TGTGCCAGCAGCTTAGGACAGGGGGACTACAATGAGCAGTTCTTC. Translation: CASSLGQGDYNEQFF.

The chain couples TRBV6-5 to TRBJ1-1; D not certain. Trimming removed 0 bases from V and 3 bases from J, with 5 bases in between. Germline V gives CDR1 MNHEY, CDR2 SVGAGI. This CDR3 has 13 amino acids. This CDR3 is CASSYSRDTEAFF. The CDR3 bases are TGTGCCAGCAGTTACTCACGGGACACTGAAGCTTTCTTT.

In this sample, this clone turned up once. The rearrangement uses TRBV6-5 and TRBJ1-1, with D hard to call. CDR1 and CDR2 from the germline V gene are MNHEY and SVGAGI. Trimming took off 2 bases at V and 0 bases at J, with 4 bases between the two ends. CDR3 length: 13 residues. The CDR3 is CASSYTVNTEAFF. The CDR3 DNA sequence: TGTGCCAGCAGTTACACGGTGAACACTGAAGCTTTCTTT.

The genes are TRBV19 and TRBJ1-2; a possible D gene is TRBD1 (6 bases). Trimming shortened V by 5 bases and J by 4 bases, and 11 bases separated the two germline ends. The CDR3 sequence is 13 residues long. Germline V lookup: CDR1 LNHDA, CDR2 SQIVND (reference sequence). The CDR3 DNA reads TGTGCCAGTAGTGGGCGGGGGGCCTATGGCTACACCTTC. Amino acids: CASSGRGAYGYTF.

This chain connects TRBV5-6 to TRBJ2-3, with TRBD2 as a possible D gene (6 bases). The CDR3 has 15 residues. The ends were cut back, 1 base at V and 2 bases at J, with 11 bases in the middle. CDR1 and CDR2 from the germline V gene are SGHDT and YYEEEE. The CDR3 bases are TGTGCCAGCAGCTTGTGGGGGGTTCCCACAGATACGCAGTATTTT. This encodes CASSLWGVPTDTQYF.

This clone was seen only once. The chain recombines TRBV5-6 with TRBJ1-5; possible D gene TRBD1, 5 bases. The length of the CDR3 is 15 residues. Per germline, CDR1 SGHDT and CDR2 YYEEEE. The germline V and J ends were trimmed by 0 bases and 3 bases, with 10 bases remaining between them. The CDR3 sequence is CASSLGRGTNQPQHF. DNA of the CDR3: TGTGCCAGCAGCTTGGGGAGGGGCACCAATCAGCCCCAGCATTTT.

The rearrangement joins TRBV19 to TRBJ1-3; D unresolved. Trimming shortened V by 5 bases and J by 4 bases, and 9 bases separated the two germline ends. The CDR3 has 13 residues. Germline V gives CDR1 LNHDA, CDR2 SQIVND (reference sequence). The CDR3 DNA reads TGTGCCAGTAGTTCCACCAGGGGAAACACCATATATTTT. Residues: CASSSTRGNTIYF.

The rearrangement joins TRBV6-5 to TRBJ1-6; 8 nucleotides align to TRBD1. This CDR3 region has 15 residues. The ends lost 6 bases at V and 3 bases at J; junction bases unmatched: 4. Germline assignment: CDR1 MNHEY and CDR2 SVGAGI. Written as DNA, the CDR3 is TGTGCCAGCAGCAGGGGGCAAAACTATAATTCACCCCTCCACTTT. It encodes CASSRGQNYNSPLHF.

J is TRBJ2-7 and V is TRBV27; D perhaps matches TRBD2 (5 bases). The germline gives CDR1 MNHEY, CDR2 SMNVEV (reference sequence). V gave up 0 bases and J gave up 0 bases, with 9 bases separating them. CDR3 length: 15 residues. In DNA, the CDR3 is TGTGCCAGCAGTTTATCCTTCGGGGTCTCCTACGAGCAGTACTTC. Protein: CASSLSFGVSYEQYF.

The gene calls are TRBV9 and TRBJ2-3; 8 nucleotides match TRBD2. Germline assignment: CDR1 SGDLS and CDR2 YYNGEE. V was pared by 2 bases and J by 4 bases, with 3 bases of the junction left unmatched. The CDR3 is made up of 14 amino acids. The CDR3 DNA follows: TGTGCCAGCAGCGTCCCGGGAGGGCCAGATACGCAGTATTTT. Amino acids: CASSVPGGPDTQYF.

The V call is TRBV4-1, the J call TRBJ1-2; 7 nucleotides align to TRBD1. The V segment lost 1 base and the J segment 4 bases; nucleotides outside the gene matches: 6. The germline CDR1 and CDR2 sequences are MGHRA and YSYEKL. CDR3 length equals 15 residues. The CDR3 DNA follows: TGCGCCAGCAGCCAAGGCGGACAGGAGACCTATGGCTACACCTTC. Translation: CASSQGGQETYGYTF.

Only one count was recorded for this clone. The CDR3 bases are TGTGCCAGCAGTGTCCTAGGGACACAGGGCCGAGATACGCAGTATTTT. It translates to CASSVLGTQGRDTQYF. The chain carries TRBV6-1 and TRBJ2-3; possible D gene TRBD1, 6 bases. The V end lost 4 bases, the J end lost 5 bases, and 19 bases lay between the germline ends. CDR3 size: 16 residues. The germline V gene has CDR1 MNHNS and CDR2 SASEGT.

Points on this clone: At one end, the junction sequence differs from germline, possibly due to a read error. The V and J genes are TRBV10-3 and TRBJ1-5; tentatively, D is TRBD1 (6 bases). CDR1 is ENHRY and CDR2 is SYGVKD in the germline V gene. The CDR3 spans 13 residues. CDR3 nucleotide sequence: TGTGCCGTCAGGGGCCATAGCAATCAGCCCCAGCATTTT. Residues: CAVRGHSNQPQHF.

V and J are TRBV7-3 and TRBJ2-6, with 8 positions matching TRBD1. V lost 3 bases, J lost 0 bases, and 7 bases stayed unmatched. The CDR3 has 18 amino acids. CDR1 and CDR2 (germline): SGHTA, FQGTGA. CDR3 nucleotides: TGTGCCAGCAGCTTTTCCGACAGGGGCGGCTCTGGGGCCAACGTCCTGACTTTC. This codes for CASSFSDRGGSGANVLTF.

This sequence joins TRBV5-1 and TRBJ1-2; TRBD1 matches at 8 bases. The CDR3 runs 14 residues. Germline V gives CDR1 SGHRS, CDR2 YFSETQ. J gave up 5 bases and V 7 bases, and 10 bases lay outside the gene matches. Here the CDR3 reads CASESGTGAYGYTF. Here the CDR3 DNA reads TGCGCCAGCGAGTCCGGGACAGGCGCTTATGGCTACACCTTC.

In nucleotides, the CDR3 is TGTGCCAGCAGCAGCCCCGGGACAGGGGCGAACCTTATGAACACTGAAGCTTTCTTT. Its translation is CASSSPGTGANLMNTEAFF. The chain carries TRBV7-9 and TRBJ1-1; 10 bases are a match to TRBD1. Trimming cost V 5 bases and J 0 bases; bases outside gene matches: 15. The CDR3 totals 19 residues. Germline lookup yields CDR1 SEHNR and CDR2 FQNEAQ (reference sequence).

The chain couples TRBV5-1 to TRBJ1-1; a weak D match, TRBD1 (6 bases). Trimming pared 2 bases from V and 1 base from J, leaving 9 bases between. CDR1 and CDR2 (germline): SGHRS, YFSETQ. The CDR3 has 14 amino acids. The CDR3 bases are TGCGCCAGCAGCTTAGGACAGAGGAACACTGAAGCTTTCTTT. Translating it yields CASSLGQRNTEAFF.

The CDR3 sequence is CASSLSGTGDEKLFF. CDR3 in DNA: TGTGCCAGCAGCTTGTCCGGGACAGGGGACGAAAAACTGTTTTTT. V usage is TRBV5-8 and J usage is TRBJ1-4; 10 bases agree with TRBD1. This CDR3 has 15 residues. With 1 base clipped from V and 8 bases from J, the junction kept 5 bases outside the gene matches. The germline CDR1 and CDR2 sequences are SGHTS and YDEGEE.

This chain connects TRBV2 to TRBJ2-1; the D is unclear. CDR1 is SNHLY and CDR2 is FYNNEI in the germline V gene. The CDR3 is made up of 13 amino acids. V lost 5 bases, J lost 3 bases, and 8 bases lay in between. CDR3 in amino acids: CASSLDNYNEQFF. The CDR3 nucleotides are TGTGCCAGCAGTCTAGATAACTACAATGAGCAGTTCTTC.

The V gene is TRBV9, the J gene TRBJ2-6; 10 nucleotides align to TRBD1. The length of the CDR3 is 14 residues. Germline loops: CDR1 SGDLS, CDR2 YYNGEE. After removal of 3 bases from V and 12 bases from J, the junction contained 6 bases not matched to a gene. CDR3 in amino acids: CASSATGGLGVLTF. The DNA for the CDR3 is TGTGCCAGCAGCGCGACAGGGGGCTTGGGCGTCCTGACTTTC. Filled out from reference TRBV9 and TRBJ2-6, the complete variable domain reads DSGVTQTPKHLITATGQRVTLRCSPRSGDLSVYWYQQSLDQGLQFLIQYYNGEERAKGNILERFSAQQFPDLHSELNLSSLELGDSALYFCASSATGGLGVLTFGAGSRLTVL.

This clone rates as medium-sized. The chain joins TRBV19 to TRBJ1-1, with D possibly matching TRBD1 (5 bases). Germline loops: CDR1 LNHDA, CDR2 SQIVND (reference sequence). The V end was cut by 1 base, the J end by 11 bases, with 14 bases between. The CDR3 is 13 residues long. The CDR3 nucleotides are TGTGCCAGTAGTATAGTAGCTGAGGGGAGGGCTTTCTTT. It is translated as CASSIVAEGRAFF.

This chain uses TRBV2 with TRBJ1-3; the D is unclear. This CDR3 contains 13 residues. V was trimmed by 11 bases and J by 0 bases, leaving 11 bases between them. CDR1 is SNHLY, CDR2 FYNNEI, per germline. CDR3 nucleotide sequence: TGTGCCCGGCAAGGGAGCTCTGGAAACACCATATATTTT. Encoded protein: CARQGSSGNTIYF.